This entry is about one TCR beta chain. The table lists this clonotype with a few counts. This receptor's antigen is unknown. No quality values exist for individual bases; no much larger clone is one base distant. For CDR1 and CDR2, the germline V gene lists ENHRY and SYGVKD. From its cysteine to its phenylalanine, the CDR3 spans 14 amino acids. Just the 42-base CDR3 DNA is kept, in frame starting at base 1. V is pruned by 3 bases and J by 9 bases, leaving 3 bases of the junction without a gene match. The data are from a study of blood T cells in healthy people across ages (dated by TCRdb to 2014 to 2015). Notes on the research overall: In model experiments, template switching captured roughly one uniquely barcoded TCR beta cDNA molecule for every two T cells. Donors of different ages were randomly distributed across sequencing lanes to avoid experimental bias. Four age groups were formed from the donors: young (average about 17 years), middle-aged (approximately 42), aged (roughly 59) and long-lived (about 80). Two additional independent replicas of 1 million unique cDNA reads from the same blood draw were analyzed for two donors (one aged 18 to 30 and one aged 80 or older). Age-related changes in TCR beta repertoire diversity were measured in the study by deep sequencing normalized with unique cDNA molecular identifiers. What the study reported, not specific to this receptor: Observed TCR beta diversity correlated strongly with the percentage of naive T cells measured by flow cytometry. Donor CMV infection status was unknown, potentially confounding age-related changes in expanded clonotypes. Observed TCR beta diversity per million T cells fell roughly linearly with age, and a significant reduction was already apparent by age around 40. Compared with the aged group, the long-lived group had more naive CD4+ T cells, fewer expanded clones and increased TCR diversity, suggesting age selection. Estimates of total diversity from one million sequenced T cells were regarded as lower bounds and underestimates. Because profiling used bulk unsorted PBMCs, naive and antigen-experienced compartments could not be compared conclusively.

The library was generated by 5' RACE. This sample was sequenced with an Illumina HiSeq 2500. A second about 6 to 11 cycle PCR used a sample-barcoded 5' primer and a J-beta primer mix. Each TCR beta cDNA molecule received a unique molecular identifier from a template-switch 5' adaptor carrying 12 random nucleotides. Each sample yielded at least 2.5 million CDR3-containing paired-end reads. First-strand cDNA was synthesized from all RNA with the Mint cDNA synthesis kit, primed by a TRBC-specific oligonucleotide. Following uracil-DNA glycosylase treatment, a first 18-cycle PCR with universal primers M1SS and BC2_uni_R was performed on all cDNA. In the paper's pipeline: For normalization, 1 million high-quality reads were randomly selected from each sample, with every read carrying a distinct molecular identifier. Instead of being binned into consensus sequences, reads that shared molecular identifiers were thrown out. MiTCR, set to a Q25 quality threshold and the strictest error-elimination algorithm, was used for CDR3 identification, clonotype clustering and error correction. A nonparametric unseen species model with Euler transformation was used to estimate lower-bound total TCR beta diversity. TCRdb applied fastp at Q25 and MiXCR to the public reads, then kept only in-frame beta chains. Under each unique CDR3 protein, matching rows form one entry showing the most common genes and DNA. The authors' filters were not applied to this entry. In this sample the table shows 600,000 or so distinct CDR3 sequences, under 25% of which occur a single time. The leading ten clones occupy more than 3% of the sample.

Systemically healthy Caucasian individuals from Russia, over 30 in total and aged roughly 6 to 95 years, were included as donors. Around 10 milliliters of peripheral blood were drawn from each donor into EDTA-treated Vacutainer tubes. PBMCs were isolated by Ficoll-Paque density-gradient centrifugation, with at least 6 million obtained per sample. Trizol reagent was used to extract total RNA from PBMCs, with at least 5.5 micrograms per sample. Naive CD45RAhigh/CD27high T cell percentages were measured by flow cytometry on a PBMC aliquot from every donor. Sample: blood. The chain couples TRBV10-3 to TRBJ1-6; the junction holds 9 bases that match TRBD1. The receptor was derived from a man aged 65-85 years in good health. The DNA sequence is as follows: TGTGCCATCAGTGACGGGACAGGGCGTTCACCCCTCCACTTT. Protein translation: CAISDGTGRSPLHF.